A selection of T cell receptor beta chains follows, all from one sample in a study of technical replicates of blood from four donors. Assay: immunoSEQ multiplex PCR; the TCRdb copy retains only in-frame clones and omits some. The data contain more than 65,000 clones, 90% to 97% of them singletons. Sample: T cells isolated from PBMCs. These receptors came from a human donor in good health. CDR3s include the opening cysteine and the closing phenylalanine or tryptophan. The D gene is left open where the match is weak. A row's size may be missing; if present it is once, few, many or a size class.

j_call,d_call,clone_size,v_call,cdr3_aa,cdr3_nt
TRBJ2-2,TRBD2,NA,TRBV6-4,CASSLLAGAGTGELFF,TGTGCCAGCAGTCTCTTGGCGGGAGCTGGCACCGGGGAGCTGTTTTTT
TRBJ1-2,NA,NA,TRBV7-8,CASSLEFSNYGYTF,TGTGCCAGCAGCTTAGAATTCTCTAACTATGGCTACACCTTC
TRBJ1-2,NA,NA,TRBV27,CASSSRDTFNYGYTF,TGTGCCAGCAGTTCCCGAGACACGTTTAACTATGGCTACACCTTC
TRBJ2-4,TRBD1,NA,TRBV28,CASSPYRGDIQYF,TGTGCCAGCAGTCCTTACAGGGGTGACATTCAGTACTTC
TRBJ2-7,TRBD1,NA,TRBV5-1,CASSSGTGDIRYEQYF,TGCGCCAGCAGCTCCGGGACAGGGGATATACGGTACGAGCAGTACTTC
TRBJ2-7,NA,NA,TRBV4-3,CATSPRRVSYEQYF,TGCGCCACCTCACCGAGACGGGTCTCCTACGAGCAGTACTTC
TRBJ2-1,NA,NA,TRBV7-3,CASSLMPDSYNEQFF,TGTGCCAGCAGCTTAATGCCAGACTCCTACAATGAGCAGTTCTTC
TRBJ1-1,NA,once,TRBV6-1,CASSDWAMNTEAFF,TGTGCCAGCAGTGACTGGGCAATGAACACTGAAGCTTTCTTT
TRBJ1-4,NA,NA,TRBV5-1,CASSLEGTKNEKLFF,TGCGCCAGCAGCTTGGAAGGGACAAAAAATGAAAAACTGTTTTTT
TRBJ2-3,NA,NA,TRBV4-1,CASSQGVRGGADTQYF,TGCGCCAGCAGCCAAGGGGTCAGGGGTGGCGCAGATACGCAGTATTTT
TRBJ1-4,NA,NA,TRBV6-1,CASNRSHRNEKLFF,TGTGCCAGCAACAGATCACATCGTAATGAAAAACTGTTTTTT
TRBJ2-1,NA,NA,TRBV9,CASSVIAGPYNEQFF,TGTGCCAGCAGCGTTATAGCCGGTCCCTACAATGAGCAGTTCTTC
TRBJ1-1,TRBD1,NA,TRBV19,CASSFQGDAFF,TGTGCCAGTAGTTTCCAGGGGGACGCTTTCTTT
TRBJ2-1,TRBD2,NA,TRBV7-3,CASSRTLAGGSNEQFF,TGTGCCAGCAGCCGGACCCTAGCGGGAGGGTCGAATGAGCAGTTCTTC
TRBJ1-1,NA,NA,TRBV5-6,CASTVVGVNTEAFF,TGTGCCAGCACCGTTGTGGGAGTGAACACTGAAGCTTTCTTT
TRBJ1-5,NA,NA,TRBV28,CASSLEVPWPQHF,TGTGCCAGCAGTTTAGAGGTCCCCTGGCCCCAGCATTTT
TRBJ2-7,NA,once,TRBV28,CASSLTGYEQYF,TGTGCCAGCAGTTTGACAGGCTACGAGCAGTACTTC
TRBJ2-7,TRBD1,NA,TRBV9,CASSVGQGDEQYF,TGTGCCAGCAGCGTGGGACAGGGGGACGAGCAGTACTTC
TRBJ2-7,NA,NA,TRBV7-2,CASSRRSSYEQYF,TGTGCCAGCAGCCGTAGGAGCTCCTACGAGCAGTACTTC
TRBJ1-3,NA,NA,TRBV6-1,CASRPGHSGNTIYF,TGTGCCAGCAGGCCAGGGCACTCTGGAAACACCATATATTTT
TRBJ2-5,NA,NA,TRBV9,CASSVGQAPQETQYF,TGTGCCAGCAGCGTAGGGCAGGCCCCCCAGGAGACCCAGTACTTC
TRBJ2-3,TRBD2,once,TRBV10-3,CAIRLAELTDTQYF,TGTGCCATCCGACTAGCGGAACTCACAGATACGCAGTATTTT
TRBJ2-1,TRBD2,NA,TRBV19,CASSPTGGAVDNEQFF,TGTGCCAGTAGTCCCACCGGGGGGGCGGTGGACAATGAGCAGTTCTTC
TRBJ2-7,NA,NA,TRBV5-8,CASSHQWSVWEQYF,TGTGCCAGCAGCCATCAGTGGTCAGTGTGGGAGCAGTACTTC
TRBJ2-5,NA,NA,TRBV19,CASSINQGTQYF,TGTGCCAGTAGTATCAATCAGGGGACCCAGTACTTC
TRBJ2-7,TRBD1,NA,TRBV27,CASSLYRGRYEQYF,TGTGCCAGCAGTTTATACAGGGGGCGCTACGAGCAGTACTTC
TRBJ2-7,TRBD2,NA,TRBV9,CASSVATSGLTEQYF,TGTGCCAGCAGCGTAGCTACTAGCGGACTTACAGAGCAGTACTTC
TRBJ1-1,TRBD1,NA,TRBV6-5,CASSRGDTEAFF,TGTGCCAGCAGCAGGGGGGACACTGAAGCTTTCTTT
TRBJ2-1,NA,NA,TRBV20-1,CSVTQGNEQFF,TGCAGTGTCACACAGGGAAATGAGCAGTTCTTC
TRBJ2-7,NA,NA,TRBV7-9,CASRNTRGHENYEQYF,TGTGCCAGCAGAAATACCCGGGGACACGAAAACTACGAGCAGTACTTC
TRBJ2-1,NA,once,TRBV6-1,CASSELSESSYNEQFF,TGTGCCAGCAGTGAGTTGAGCGAGAGCTCCTACAATGAGCAGTTCTTC
TRBJ1-2,NA,NA,TRBV6-5,CASSSVVAGVDGYTF,TGTGCCAGCAGCTCCGTAGTGGCAGGGGTTGATGGCTACACCTTC
TRBJ2-7,TRBD1,NA,TRBV30,CAWSVGQGIYEQYF,TGTGCCTGGAGTGTGGGACAGGGCATCTACGAGCAGTACTTC
TRBJ2-7,TRBD1,NA,TRBV29-1,CSVKPQGADYEQYF,TGCAGCGTGAAACCGCAGGGGGCGGACTACGAGCAGTACTTC
TRBJ2-7,NA,NA,TRBV27,CASSLSVTGVSHEQYF,TGTGCCAGCAGTTTATCTGTAACGGGAGTTAGCCACGAGCAGTACTTC
TRBJ2-2,TRBD1,NA,TRBV2,CACKRTGASGELFF,TGTGCCTGTAAACGGACAGGGGCGTCCGGGGAGCTGTTTTTT
TRBJ2-2,TRBD1,NA,TRBV9,CASSDDRGSTGELFF,TGTGCCAGCAGCGATGACAGGGGGAGCACCGGGGAACTGTTTTTT
TRBJ1-5,TRBD1,few,TRBV5-6,CASSRRRGHQPQHF,TGTGCCAGCAGTAGGCGAAGGGGGCATCAGCCCCAGCATTTT
TRBJ1-1,NA,NA,TRBV4-1,CASSQAGSEAFF,TGCGCCAGCAGCCAAGCAGGGTCTGAAGCTTTCTTT
TRBJ1-2,TRBD1,NA,TRBV19,CARQGHYGYTF,TGTGCCAGACAGGGGCACTATGGCTACACCTTC
TRBJ2-2,NA,once,TRBV7-9,CASSLGYPSNTGELFF,TGTGCCAGCAGCTTAGGCTATCCTAGTAACACCGGGGAGCTGTTTTTT
TRBJ2-3,TRBD2,NA,TRBV7-3,CASSKGLAGAESTDTQYF,TGTGCCAGCAGCAAGGGACTAGCGGGAGCCGAAAGCACAGATACGCAGTATTTT
TRBJ2-5,NA,NA,TRBV5-1,CASSRQETQYF,TGCGCCAGCAGCCGTCAAGAGACCCAGTACTTC
TRBJ2-7,NA,NA,TRBV27,CASSLARGSYEQYF,TGTGCCAGCAGTTTAGCCCGAGGCTCCTACGAGCAGTACTTC
TRBJ2-5,NA,NA,TRBV21-1,CASSKVLIETQYF,TGTGCCAGCAGCAAAGTATTAATAGAGACCCAGTACTTC
TRBJ2-3,NA,NA,TRBV25-1,CASSEPQGSDTQYF,TGTGCCAGCAGTGAGCCCCAGGGGTCGGATACGCAGTATTTT
TRBJ2-3,TRBD1,NA,TRBV5-1,CASSLSGTDPNTQYF,TGCGCCAGCAGCTTGTCTGGGACAGATCCTAATACGCAGTATTTT
TRBJ2-2,TRBD2,NA,TRBV4-3,CASSQHREVYGELFF,TGCGCCAGCAGCCAACACCGGGAGGTGTACGGGGAGCTGTTTTTT
TRBJ2-7,TRBD2,NA,TRBV29-1,CSVGGLAGAGEQYF,TGCAGCGTTGGGGGACTAGCGGGAGCTGGAGAGCAGTACTTC
TRBJ2-7,NA,NA,TRBV6-5,CASSPDRRLNYEQYF,TGTGCCAGCAGTCCGGACAGACGCCTCAACTACGAGCAGTACTTC
TRBJ2-4,TRBD2,NA,TRBV7-3,CASSPSGRVSNIQYF,TGTGCCAGCAGTCCTAGCGGGAGGGTCAGCAACATTCAGTACTTC
TRBJ1-5,NA,NA,TRBV21-1,CASSKAQQGKSNQPQHF,TGTGCCAGCAGCAAAGCTCAACAGGGTAAATCCAATCAGCCCCAGCATTTT
TRBJ2-2,NA,NA,TRBV28,CASRPEAEMVGELFF,TGTGCCAGCCGACCCGAGGCAGAAATGGTCGGGGAGCTGTTTTTT